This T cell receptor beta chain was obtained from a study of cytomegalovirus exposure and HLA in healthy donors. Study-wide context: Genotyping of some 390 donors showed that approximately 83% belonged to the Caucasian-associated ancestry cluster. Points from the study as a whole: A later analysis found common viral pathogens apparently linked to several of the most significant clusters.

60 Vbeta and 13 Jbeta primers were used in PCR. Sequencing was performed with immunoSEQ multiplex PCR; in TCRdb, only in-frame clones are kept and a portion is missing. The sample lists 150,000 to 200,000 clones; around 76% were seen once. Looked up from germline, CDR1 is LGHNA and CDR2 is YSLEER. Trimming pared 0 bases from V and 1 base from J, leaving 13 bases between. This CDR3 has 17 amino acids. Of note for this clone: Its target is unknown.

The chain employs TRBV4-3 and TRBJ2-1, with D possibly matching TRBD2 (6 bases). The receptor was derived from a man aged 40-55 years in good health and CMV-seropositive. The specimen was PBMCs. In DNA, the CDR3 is TGCGCCAGCAGCCAAGATCTAACCGGGGGTTCCTACAATGAGCAGTTCTTC. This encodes CASSQDLTGGSYNEQFF.